What follows describes a single T cell receptor (beta chain). The primer mix had 60 Vbeta and 13 Jbeta primers. Per the original data handling: Later analysis identified tens of millions of unique TCR beta chains, about 10 million shared. Sequenced by immunoSEQ multiplex PCR; TCRdb stores in-frame clones only, minus some. V and J calls plus clone size are reproduced from that table; the DNA served to infer D and trimming. The table has over 150,000 clones, around 80% seen once. This entry comes from a study of cytomegalovirus exposure and HLA in healthy donors. The V segment lost 5 bases and the J segment 6 bases; nucleotides outside the gene matches: 5. The germline CDR1 and CDR2 sequences are MGHDK and SYGVNS. The CDR3 contains 15 residues.

The genes are TRBV25-1 and TRBJ1-6, with 9 bases matching TRBD1. The sample was PBMCs. This TCR derives from a male donor in good health and CMV-seronegative. The CDR3 bases are TGTGCCAGCAGTCGAACAGGGGGCTCTAATTCACCCCTCCACTTT. Translated, it gives CASSRTGGSNSPLHF.